This T cell receptor (beta chain) comes out of a study of regulatory T cells in long-lasting Graves disease. Across the study: Antithyroid drugs had been taken by newly diagnosed Graves' patients for under 3 months. Whole-study findings and limits: Accuracy may have been reduced by the small sample size.

The time point here: newly diagnosed GD, antithyroid drugs for less than 3 months. Scientists built the TCR library using RNA that was extracted from PBMCs. The V gene lost 5 bases and the J gene lost 7 bases, with 14 bases spanning the gap. The CDR3 is made up of 13 amino acids. Germline V CDR1 and CDR2: SGHAT, FQNNGV. Arm-PCR of CDR3 regions with iRepertoire HTBI primers generated TCR beta libraries. TCRdb re-called the multiplex PCR reads with MiXCR, one entry per CDR3 protein. The table lists roughly 500,000 distinct CDR3 sequences, roughly 13% of them singletons, with over 7.5% in the top ten. This clonotype was seen repeatedly, ten times or more. Its antigen is not known. These data are also associated with another study on T cells in Graves' hyperthyroidism and ophthalmopathy. This second study notes: Most thyroid clonotypes expanded above 0.001 were also detected in blood.

The sample in question was peripheral blood mononuclear cells (PBMCs), obtained at new diagnosis, from a patient treated with antithyroid drugs. The chain links TRBV11-2 to TRBJ1-1; D is uncertain. The receptor was isolated from a young man with Graves disease. This chain's CDR3 is CASSRFREFEAFF. The CDR3 DNA sequence: TGTGCCAGCAGCCGATTTAGAGAATTTGAAGCTTTCTTT.